Listed below are T cell receptor beta chains from one sample, sequenced in a study of chemoradiotherapy in HPV16-positive cancers. Libraries were prepared by immunoSEQ multiplex PCR; TCRdb keeps only in-frame clonotypes and omits some of them. The table includes 15,000 to 20,000 clones, around 70% detected once. The starting material was tumor tissue, obtained from a patient who underwent chemoradiotherapy. Receptors were obtained from a human donor with HPV-associated anogenital cancer. The CDR3 runs from the conserved cysteine through the conserved F or W. D genes are given only for firm matches. Not every row has a clone size; where given, it reads once, few, many or a size class.

v_gene: TRBV28; d_gene: -; j_gene: TRBJ2-5; abundance: few; CDR3nt: TGTGCCAGCAGCCCCGGGGTACAAGAGACCCAGTACTTC; CDR3aa: CASSPGVQETQYF
v_gene: TRBV6-1; d_gene: TRBD1; j_gene: TRBJ2-2; abundance: once; CDR3nt: TGTGCCAGCAGTGAATGGAGGGCAGGGGGCAGAAACACCGGGGAGCTGTTTTTT; CDR3aa: CASSEWRAGGRNTGELFF
v_gene: TRBV5-1; d_gene: -; j_gene: TRBJ1-2; abundance: -; CDR3nt: TGCGCCAGCAATGGGGAGGGTTATGGCTACACCTTC; CDR3aa: CASNGEGYGYTF
v_gene: TRBV5-1; d_gene: -; j_gene: TRBJ2-3; abundance: few; CDR3nt: TGCGCCAGCAGCCAAGCAAGTGTCAGCGACACAGATACGCAGTATTTT; CDR3aa: CASSQASVSDTDTQYF
v_gene: TRBV11-1; d_gene: TRBD1; j_gene: TRBJ2-5; abundance: -; CDR3nt: TGTGCCAGCAGCGGATACGCAGGGGGCGGGGAGACCCAGTACTTC; CDR3aa: CASSGYAGGGETQYF
v_gene: TRBV18; d_gene: TRBD1; j_gene: TRBJ1-3; abundance: few; CDR3nt: TGTGCCAGCCGGACAGGGGATTCTGGAAACACCATATATTTT; CDR3aa: CASRTGDSGNTIYF
v_gene: TRBV11-1; d_gene: -; j_gene: TRBJ2-7; abundance: -; CDR3nt: TGTGCCAGCAGCACCCGATCCTACGAGCAGTACTTC; CDR3aa: CASSTRSYEQYF
v_gene: TRBV4-2; d_gene: TRBD1; j_gene: TRBJ2-7; abundance: -; CDR3nt: TGTGCCAGCAGCTTGGATGCCTCCGGGACAGGGGTGGAGCAGTACTTC; CDR3aa: CASSLDASGTGVEQYF
v_gene: TRBV5-1; d_gene: -; j_gene: TRBJ1-3; abundance: -; CDR3nt: TGCGCCAGCAGCGACGGACACTCTGGAAACACCATATATTTT; CDR3aa: CASSDGHSGNTIYF
v_gene: TRBV10-2; d_gene: -; j_gene: TRBJ2-6; abundance: -; CDR3nt: TGCGCCAGCAGTGAGTCTGGGGCCAACGTCCTGACTTTC; CDR3aa: CASSESGANVLTF
v_gene: TRBV2; d_gene: -; j_gene: TRBJ1-1; abundance: few; CDR3nt: TGTGCCGTCAAACAAACCAGGCTTAACACTGAAGCTTTCTTT; CDR3aa: CAVKQTRLNTEAFF
v_gene: TRBV2; d_gene: -; j_gene: TRBJ1-1; abundance: -; CDR3nt: TGTGCCAGCAGTGTGGTGCCAGGGAGGGCTGAAGCTTTCTTT; CDR3aa: CASSVVPGRAEAFF
v_gene: TRBV6-1; d_gene: TRBD1; j_gene: TRBJ1-1; abundance: -; CDR3nt: TGTGCCAGCAGTGAGGACAGGGGGCGCCCCACTGAAGCTTTCTTT; CDR3aa: CASSEDRGRPTEAFF
v_gene: TRBV5-1; d_gene: TRBD1; j_gene: TRBJ1-4; abundance: -; CDR3nt: TGCGCCAGCAGCTTCGGGACAGCATCCTTGGGTTACAATGAAAAACTGTTTTTT; CDR3aa: CASSFGTASLGYNEKLFF
v_gene: TRBV6-6; d_gene: TRBD1; j_gene: TRBJ2-7; abundance: -; CDR3nt: TGTGCCAGCAGTACCCTCCGGGACAGGGGCCACGAGCAGTACTTC; CDR3aa: CASSTLRDRGHEQYF
v_gene: TRBV19; d_gene: -; j_gene: TRBJ1-1; abundance: -; CDR3nt: TGTGCCAGTAGTACCCCGTGGGTAGGGGACACTGAAGCTTTCTTT; CDR3aa: CASSTPWVGDTEAFF
v_gene: TRBV5-1; d_gene: -; j_gene: TRBJ1-6; abundance: -; CDR3nt: TGCGCCAGCAGCTTGTTACAGGGTAATTCACCCCTCCACTTT; CDR3aa: CASSLLQGNSPLHF
v_gene: TRBV5-4; d_gene: -; j_gene: TRBJ1-1; abundance: -; CDR3nt: TGTGCCAGCAGCTTGATGAACGACAGATTGAACACTGAAGCTTTCTTT; CDR3aa: CASSLMNDRLNTEAFF
v_gene: TRBV5-1; d_gene: TRBD1; j_gene: TRBJ1-4; abundance: -; CDR3nt: TGTGCCAGCAGCAGTCGGGACAGGGGAGGAGAAAAACTGTTTTTT; CDR3aa: CASSSRDRGGEKLFF
v_gene: TRBV29-1; d_gene: -; j_gene: TRBJ2-3; abundance: -; CDR3nt: TGCAGCGTTCAGGGGGAGGGGACTAGCACAGATACGCAGTATTTT; CDR3aa: CSVQGEGTSTDTQYF
v_gene: TRBV19; d_gene: TRBD1; j_gene: TRBJ2-3; abundance: -; CDR3nt: TGTGCCAGTAGTAAAGGACAGGACACAGATACGCAGTATTTT; CDR3aa: CASSKGQDTDTQYF
v_gene: TRBV6-1; d_gene: -; j_gene: TRBJ2-7; abundance: -; CDR3nt: TGTGCCAGCAGTGAAATTCCGACTAGTAACGAGCAGTACTTC; CDR3aa: CASSEIPTSNEQYF
v_gene: TRBV5-1; d_gene: -; j_gene: TRBJ2-2; abundance: -; CDR3nt: TGCGCCAGCAGCTCACAGGGATTTAACTACGGCGGGGAGCTGTTTTTT; CDR3aa: CASSSQGFNYGGELFF
v_gene: TRBV4-2; d_gene: -; j_gene: TRBJ1-5; abundance: -; CDR3nt: TGTGCCAGCAGCCAAGACAGCGAGTTGTCCCAGCATTTT; CDR3aa: CASSQDSELSQHF
v_gene: TRBV28; d_gene: TRBD2; j_gene: TRBJ2-3; abundance: -; CDR3nt: TGTGCCAGCAGTTCCCTAGCGGGAGGCACTTATACGCAGTATTTT; CDR3aa: CASSSLAGGTYTQYF
v_gene: TRBV5-4; d_gene: TRBD2; j_gene: TRBJ2-3; abundance: -; CDR3nt: TGTGCCAGCAGCGACGGGACTAGCGGAGATACGCAGTATTTT; CDR3aa: CASSDGTSGDTQYF
v_gene: TRBV18; d_gene: TRBD2; j_gene: TRBJ2-1; abundance: -; CDR3nt: TGTGCCAGCTCAGCCGCTAGCGGGGGTTACAATGAGCAGTTCTTC; CDR3aa: CASSAASGGYNEQFF
v_gene: TRBV4-1; d_gene: -; j_gene: TRBJ1-4; abundance: -; CDR3nt: TGCGCCAGCAGCCATTGGGGACGGCTTGCTGAAAAACTGTTTTTT; CDR3aa: CASSHWGRLAEKLFF
v_gene: TRBV2; d_gene: -; j_gene: TRBJ2-2; abundance: -; CDR3nt: TGTGCCAGCAAAGTACAGGGCTCCGGGGAGCTGTTTTTT; CDR3aa: CASKVQGSGELFF
v_gene: TRBV6-4; d_gene: -; j_gene: TRBJ1-6; abundance: -; CDR3nt: TGTGCCAGCAGTGTCTTCTCCTATAATTCACCCCTCCACTTT; CDR3aa: CASSVFSYNSPLHF
v_gene: TRBV5-6; d_gene: TRBD2; j_gene: TRBJ2-1; abundance: -; CDR3nt: TGTGCCAGCAGGACTGCGGGACTACGGGACAATGAGCAGTTCTTC; CDR3aa: CASRTAGLRDNEQFF
v_gene: TRBV6-5; d_gene: -; j_gene: TRBJ2-5; abundance: -; CDR3nt: TGTGCCAGCAGTTACAGGGCAGACCAAGAGACCCAGTACTTC; CDR3aa: CASSYRADQETQYF
v_gene: TRBV11-2; d_gene: TRBD2; j_gene: TRBJ2-5; abundance: -; CDR3nt: TGTGCCAGCAGCTTAGGGGGGACCGGGAGGGCCGGGGAGACCCAGTACTTC; CDR3aa: CASSLGGTGRAGETQYF
v_gene: TRBV7-8; d_gene: -; j_gene: TRBJ2-1; abundance: -; CDR3nt: TGTGCCAGCAGCTTCGTGACTATCTACAATGAGCAGTTCTTC; CDR3aa: CASSFVTIYNEQFF
v_gene: TRBV30; d_gene: -; j_gene: TRBJ1-5; abundance: -; CDR3nt: TGTGCCTGGAATAGGGCGATGGATCAGCCCCAGCATTTT; CDR3aa: CAWNRAMDQPQHF
v_gene: TRBV27; d_gene: -; j_gene: TRBJ2-5; abundance: -; CDR3nt: TGTGCCAGCAGTTTTGGCGGGCAGGGATTAGGCCAAGAGACCCAGTACTTC; CDR3aa: CASSFGGQGLGQETQYF
v_gene: TRBV7-9; d_gene: -; j_gene: TRBJ1-1; abundance: -; CDR3nt: TGTGCCAGCAGCTCCATAACCACTGAAGCTTTCTTT; CDR3aa: CASSSITTEAFF
v_gene: TRBV7-2; d_gene: TRBD1; j_gene: TRBJ2-1; abundance: -; CDR3nt: TGTGCCAGCAGCTGGGTCAGGGACAGGGGTGGGAATGAGCAGTTCTTC; CDR3aa: CASSWVRDRGGNEQFF
v_gene: TRBV18; d_gene: -; j_gene: TRBJ2-3; abundance: -; CDR3nt: TGTGCCAGCTCCCCCGGACCTTTCACAGATACGCAGTATTTT; CDR3aa: CASSPGPFTDTQYF
v_gene: TRBV6-1; d_gene: -; j_gene: TRBJ1-1; abundance: -; CDR3nt: TGTGCCAGCAGTGAGTGGGGGGTTACTGAAGCTTTCTTT; CDR3aa: CASSEWGVTEAFF
v_gene: TRBV7-9; d_gene: -; j_gene: TRBJ2-2; abundance: -; CDR3nt: TGTGCCAGCAGCTTGAGGGGCGGGGAGCTGTTTTTT; CDR3aa: CASSLRGGELFF
v_gene: TRBV5-1; d_gene: -; j_gene: TRBJ2-6; abundance: -; CDR3nt: TGCGCCAGCAGCTTCTTAGGGGCTTCTGGGGCCAACGTCCTGACTTTC; CDR3aa: CASSFLGASGANVLTF
v_gene: TRBV6-5; d_gene: TRBD2; j_gene: TRBJ2-7; abundance: -; CDR3nt: TGTGCCAGCAGTTACACCAAGCGGGGTCACTACGAGCAGTACTTC; CDR3aa: CASSYTKRGHYEQYF
v_gene: TRBV29-1; d_gene: TRBD2; j_gene: TRBJ2-3; abundance: -; CDR3nt: TGCAGCGTTGTCTTAGCTAGCGGGGGCGATACGCAGTATTTT; CDR3aa: CSVVLASGGDTQYF
v_gene: TRBV4-2; d_gene: -; j_gene: TRBJ2-7; abundance: -; CDR3nt: TGTGCCAGCAGCCAAGATATTTCCTACGAGCAGTACTTC; CDR3aa: CASSQDISYEQYF